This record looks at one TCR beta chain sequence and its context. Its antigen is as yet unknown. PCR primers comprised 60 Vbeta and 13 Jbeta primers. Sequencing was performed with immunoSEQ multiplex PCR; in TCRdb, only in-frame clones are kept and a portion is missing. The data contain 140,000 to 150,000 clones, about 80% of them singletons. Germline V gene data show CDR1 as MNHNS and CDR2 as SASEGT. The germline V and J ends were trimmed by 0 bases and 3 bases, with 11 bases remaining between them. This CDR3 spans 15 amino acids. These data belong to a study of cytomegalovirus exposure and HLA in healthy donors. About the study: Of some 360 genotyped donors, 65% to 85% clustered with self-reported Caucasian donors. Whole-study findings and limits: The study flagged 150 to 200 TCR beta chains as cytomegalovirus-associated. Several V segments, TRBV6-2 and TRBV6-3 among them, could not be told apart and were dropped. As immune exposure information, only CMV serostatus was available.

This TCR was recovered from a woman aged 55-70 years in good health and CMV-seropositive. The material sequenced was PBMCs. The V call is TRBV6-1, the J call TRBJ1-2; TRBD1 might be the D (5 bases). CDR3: CASSEAGGFDYGYTF. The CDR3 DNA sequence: TGTGCCAGCAGTGAAGCCGGGGGGTTCGACTATGGCTACACCTTC.